Listed here is a single T cell receptor (beta chain). This sample stems from a study of blood T cell repertoires in COVID-19. Repertoires were generated with immunoSEQ multiplex PCR, while TCRdb's copy carries only in-frame clones and drops some. The repertoire holds about 100,000 clones, over 65% seen once, with about 13% in the top ten. The CDR3 consists of 13 residues. CDR1 MNHNY and CDR2 SVGAGI come from the germline V gene (reference sequence). V was shortened by 2 bases and J by 6 bases, with 11 bases between the two germline ends. Sequencing input: peripheral blood. The TCR originated in a human donor in a cohort sampled during active COVID-19. The V call is TRBV6-6, the J call TRBJ2-7, with D possibly being TRBD1 (5 bases). CDR3 residues: CASSYLQGGEQYF. The CDR3 DNA sequence: TGTGCCAGCAGTTACCTTCAGGGCGGCGAGCAGTACTTC.